The sequence of this TCR beta chain was determined in a study of blood T cell repertoires in COVID-19. Study overall: Donors in the United States, Italy and Spain gave samples during acute or convalescent COVID-19.

Clinical history reported by participants formed the basis on which cohorts were assigned. Cohort 3 recovery required two negative PCRs, clearance, or symptom resolution. The CDR3 covers 16 residues. From germline, CDR1 is LNHDA and CDR2 SQIVND (reference sequence). V was pared by 3 bases and J by 7 bases, with 8 bases of the junction left unmatched. Assay used: immunoSEQ multiplex PCR; TCRdb lists only in-frame clones, some missing. The sample records approximately 200,000 clones, 82% being singletons. Material for sequencing was PBMCs or T cells enriched from blood (not recorded which). The chain is built from TRBV19 and TRBJ1-6; 8 bases fit TRBD1. This clonotype was obtained from a man aged 40-55 years who had recovered from COVID-19. The CDR3 reads CASSIPADRGNSPLHF. The CDR3 DNA is TGTGCCAGTAGTATCCCCGCAGACAGGGGCAATTCACCCCTCCACTTT.